This T cell receptor (beta chain) was recorded in a study of cytomegalovirus exposure and HLA in healthy donors. Study context: Earlier work reported 100 million or so unique TCR beta sequences from about 179 million T cells.

The PCR contained 60 Vbeta and 13 Jbeta primers. Some clones are missing from TCRdb's copy, which holds only in-frame ones; the method was immunoSEQ multiplex PCR. Of 160,000 or so clones in the sample, approximately 70% are singletons; the top ten hold roughly 4.5%. Germline V gene lookup returns CDR1 SGHTA and CDR2 FQGNSA. With V trimmed by 7 bases and J by 4 bases, 9 bases remained unmatched. The length of the CDR3 is 14 residues. The study's findings and limits: The study recorded over 150 TCR beta chains that were cytomegalovirus-associated.

In regard to this clone: Antigen: not known.

Material for sequencing was PBMCs. The J gene is TRBJ2-5, the V gene TRBV7-2, with 7 bases identical to TRBD1. This TCR derives from a man between 18 and 35 years old in good health and CMV-seropositive. The chain's CDR3 is CASTLERGRETQYF. Written as DNA, the CDR3 is TGTGCCAGCACTTTGGAGAGGGGGCGAGAGACCCAGTACTTC.